Listed below are T cell receptor beta chains from one sample, sequenced in a study of blood T cells in healthy people across ages. TCRdb fed the 5' RACE reads into MiXCR, producing one record per CDR3 protein. The profile covers roughly 680,000 distinct CDR3 sequences, with about 51% appearing a single time and approximately 13% taken by the ten largest. The sample consisted of blood. The receptors were gathered from a woman older than 75 in good health. The conserved cysteine and the conserved F or W are not part of the CDR3 here. D genes are given only for firm matches.

TRBJ2-1 | TRBD1 | TRBV7-2 | ASNRGFSYNEQF
TRBJ1-4 | - | TRBV9 | ASSVMGMRKPLRKNEKLF
TRBJ2-1 | - | TRBV6-6 | ASSYEGLNEQF
TRBJ1-5 | - | TRBV5-1 | ASSFGVGQPQH
TRBJ2-7 | - | TRBV12-3/TRBV12-4 | ASRPDSYEQY
TRBJ1-2 | - | TRBV7-2 | ASSQGLATFYGYT
TRBJ2-3 | TRBD2 | TRBV12-3/TRBV12-4 | ASSSTSGGSSTDTQY
TRBJ1-2 | - | TRBV12-3/TRBV12-4 | ASSLGVGVQPPYGYT
TRBJ2-2 | TRBD2 | TRBV24-1 | ATSEAGGGYTGELF
TRBJ2-1 | TRBD2 | TRBV20-1 | SANPLAGGVYNEQF
TRBJ2-7 | - | TRBV28 | ASSWDPAYEQY
TRBJ2-6 | TRBD1 | TRBV13 | ASSNRDRESSGANVLT
TRBJ2-7 | - | TRBV4-1 | ASSVRVLNYEQY
TRBJ1-2 | TRBD1 | TRBV12-3/TRBV12-4 | ASSRDRGTGYGYT
TRBJ2-7 | TRBD1 | TRBV7-2 | ASSLRTGVNEQY
TRBJ2-1 | TRBD2 | TRBV7-9 | ASSPPRTSSEQF
- | TRBD1 | TRBV11-2 | ASSLNRGPHEQY
TRBJ2-3 | - | TRBV6-1 | ASTSPAGAASTDTQY
TRBJ1-4 | TRBD1 | TRBV30 | ACGQGATNEKLF
TRBJ1-2 | TRBD1 | TRBV27 | ASSELVTGVPYYGYT
TRBJ2-5 | - | TRBV18 | ASSPPNAGRETQY
TRBJ1-2 | TRBD1 | TRBV6-6 | ASSVTGGSYGYT
TRBJ2-1 | - | TRBV10-3 | AISEARGDEQF
TRBJ2-2 | - | TRBV6-6 | ASSRSYTGELF
TRBJ2-1 | TRBD2 | TRBV27 | ASSLPSAGGRNEQF
TRBJ1-4 | TRBD1 | TRBV5-6 | ASSGSDRGKKLF
TRBJ1-5 | - | TRBV20-1 | SAGSWHSNQPQH
TRBJ2-1 | TRBD2 | TRBV20-1 | SAEPGTSGAGEQF
TRBJ2-3 | TRBD2 | TRBV27 | ASSPRTSGGVDTQY
TRBJ1-2 | - | TRBV12-3/TRBV12-4 | ASSPPLTVGYT
TRBJ2-1 | TRBD2 | TRBV20-1 | SAAGTSGGEWYEQF
- | - | TRBV14 | ASSQGLQIEQY
TRBJ2-1 | - | TRBV7-2 | ASSLGGLPYNEQF
TRBJ1-5 | - | TRBV15 | ATSREVDSNQPQH
TRBJ1-1 | - | TRBV25-1 | ASSPKGRIRNTEAF
TRBJ1-1 | TRBD1 | TRBV7-9 | ASSPQGAGTEAF
TRBJ1-1 | TRBD1 | TRBV7-9 | ASSSRQGPRNTEAF
TRBJ2-5 | - | TRBV9 | ASSVDGTPQETQY
TRBJ2-1 | TRBD2 | TRBV4-1 | ANSRSGGTNEQF
TRBJ2-3 | - | TRBV5-1 | ASSHHGGDTQY
TRBJ2-7 | - | TRBV27 | ASSLYRDPSYEQY
TRBJ2-1 | - | TRBV6-5 | ASSSHRVGEQF
TRBJ2-3 | TRBD2 | TRBV7-2 | ASSLGLAGTYTQY
TRBJ2-5 | - | TRBV2 | ASSYHNEQY
TRBJ1-2 | - | TRBV7-2 | ASSELDLGRDYGYT
TRBJ1-6 | - | TRBV9 | ASSPDADRQNSPLH
TRBJ2-1 | - | TRBV29-1 | SVEEGASDEQF
TRBJ2-1 | - | TRBV5-1 | ASRVGQSFYNEQF